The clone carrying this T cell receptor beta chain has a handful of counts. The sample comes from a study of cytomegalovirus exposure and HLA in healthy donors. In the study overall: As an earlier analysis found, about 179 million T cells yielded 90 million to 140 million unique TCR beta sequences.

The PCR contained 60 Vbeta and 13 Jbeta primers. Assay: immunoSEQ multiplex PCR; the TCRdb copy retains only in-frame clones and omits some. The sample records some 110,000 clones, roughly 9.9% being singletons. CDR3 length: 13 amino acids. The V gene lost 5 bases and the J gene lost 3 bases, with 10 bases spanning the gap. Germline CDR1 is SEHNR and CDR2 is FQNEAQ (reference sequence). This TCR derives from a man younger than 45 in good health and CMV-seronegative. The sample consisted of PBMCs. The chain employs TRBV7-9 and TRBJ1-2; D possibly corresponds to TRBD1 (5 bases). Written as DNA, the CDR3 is TGTGCCAGCAGCCGATTACAGGACTATGGCTACACCTTC. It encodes CASSRLQDYGYTF.